This passage covers 27 T cell receptor beta chains from one sample sequenced in a study of shared clonotypes between healthy human individuals. Produced via immunoSEQ multiplex PCR; TCRdb's table is partial and in-frame only. The sample carries about 2.1 million clones, 93% recorded once. Naive CD8 cells lacked CD45RO and underwent positive selection for CCR7, leaving out terminally differentiated effector memory CD45RA+ cells. The sample taken for sequencing was naive CD8+ T cells from PBMCs. These receptors originate from a man aged 18-30 years in good health. Some clones in this sample may be carry-over from other donors' samples.

The chain has TRBV7-9 and TRBJ2-1; 8 bases fit TRBD2. Germline values: CDR1 SEHNR, CDR2 FQNEAQ (reference sequence). This CDR3 is built from 15 residues. The J segment lost 3 bases and the V segment lost 3 bases, leaving 4 bases of the junction unmatched. Here the CDR3 DNA reads TGTGCCAGCAGCTTCAGCGGGGGAGTCTACAATGAGCAGTTCTTC. Its translation: CASSFSGGVYNEQFF.

The chain carries TRBV27 and TRBJ2-6; TRBD1 or TRBD2 may be the D gene (5 bases each). The CDR3 is 15 amino acids. V lost 2 bases, J lost 2 bases, and 7 bases lay in between. CDR1 and CDR2 (germline): MNHEY, SMNVEV (reference sequence). The CDR3 reads CASSLVGAGANVLTF. As DNA, the CDR3 is TGTGCCAGCAGTTTAGTGGGGGCTGGGGCCAACGTCCTGACTTTC.

This chain uses TRBV9 with TRBJ2-3; weak D call: TRBD1 (7 bases). The CDR3 is made up of 16 amino acids. Germline V gene sequence: CDR1 SGDLS, CDR2 YYNGEE. Trimming left V 4 bases short and J 3 bases short, with 18 bases between. CDR3 DNA: TGTGCCAGCAGCCCCTGGACAGGAGGGCCGACAGATACGCAGTATTTT. Its translation is CASSPWTGGPTDTQYF.

About this clone: The identical CDR3 is also encoded by other nucleotide sequences in the sample. This chain joins TRBV7-9 and TRBJ1-2; D gene ambiguous. Germline V CDR1 and CDR2: SEHNR, FQNEAQ (reference sequence). The V gene lost 0 bases and the J gene lost 4 bases, with 9 bases spanning the gap. The CDR3 totals 14 residues. CDR3 nucleotides: TGTGCCAGCAGCTTAGCCCTGGGTGGCTATGGCTACACCTTC. It encodes CASSLALGGYGYTF.

The genes are TRBV7-6 and TRBJ2-1, with a weak D call TRBD2 (6 bases). This CDR3 contains 13 residues. Per the germline V gene, CDR1 is SGHVS and CDR2 is FNYEAQ. V dropped 0 bases and J dropped 8 bases, with 8 bases sitting between them. The CDR3 coding sequence is TGTGCCAGCAGCTTAGCGGGGGGTGATGAGCAGTTCTTC. This codes for CASSLAGGDEQFF.

V and J are TRBV11-3 and TRBJ2-7; 7 bases agree with TRBD2. Per germline, CDR1 SGHNT and CDR2 YENEEA. CDR3 length: 17 amino acids. The V and J ends lost 1 base and 2 bases, in that order; junction bases with no gene match: 11. CDR3 region: CASSLAAGVGGPYEQYF. CDR3 DNA sequence: TGTGCCAGCAGCTTAGCCGCGGGGGTTGGAGGCCCCTACGAGCAGTACTTC.

About this clone itself: Other DNA sequences in the same sample also yield this CDR3. V and J are TRBV6-5 and TRBJ1-1; unclear D gene. The CDR3 contains 13 residues. The ends were cut back, 2 bases at V and 0 bases at J, with 4 bases in the middle. Germline lookup yields CDR1 MNHEY and CDR2 SVGAGI. The CDR3 nucleotides are TGTGCCAGCAGTTACGGCATGAACACTGAAGCTTTCTTT. As protein: CASSYGMNTEAFF.

V is TRBV4-1 and J is TRBJ1-2, with D hard to call. Between the trimmed V and J ends, which lost 7 bases and 6 bases, there was a span of 24 bases. The CDR3 is made up of 16 amino acids. Germline V gene sequence: CDR1 MGHRA, CDR2 YSYEKL. The CDR3 DNA sequence: TGCGCCAGCACCAACACCACGCCTCTGCCCTTCGATGGCTACACCTTC. Translating gives CASTNTTPLPFDGYTF.

J is TRBJ2-7 and V is TRBV5-1; D is uncertain. The CDR3 is made up of 14 amino acids. CDR1 is SGHRS, CDR2 YFSETQ, per germline. Between the trimmed V and J ends, which lost 3 bases and 0 bases, there was a span of 10 bases. The CDR3 loop is CASSSPETSYEQYF. DNA for the CDR3: TGCGCCAGCAGCTCCCCGGAGACCTCCTACGAGCAGTACTTC.

The rearrangement uses TRBV4-1 and TRBJ2-1; the D is unclear. The V gene lost 0 bases and the J gene lost 8 bases, with 17 bases spanning the gap. There are 16 residues in the CDR3. The germline gives CDR1 MGHRA, CDR2 YSYEKL. The CDR3 region is CASSQDEFKVFDEQFF. The CDR3 nucleotides are TGCGCCAGCAGCCAAGATGAATTCAAAGTTTTCGATGAGCAGTTCTTC.

V gene TRBV14 combines with J gene TRBJ2-2; tentatively, D is TRBD1 (6 bases). This CDR3 comprises 16 residues. V gave up 3 bases and J gave up 4 bases, with 15 bases separating them. Germline lookup yields CDR1 SGHDN and CDR2 FVKESK. The CDR3 loop is CASSHVSPDSTGELFF. As DNA, the CDR3 is TGTGCCAGCAGCCATGTATCCCCGGACAGCACCGGGGAGCTGTTTTTT.

V and J are TRBV7-6 and TRBJ2-2; 9 bases agree with TRBD2. Germline V gene sequence: CDR1 SGHVS, CDR2 FNYEAQ. This CDR3 contains 16 residues. V dropped 5 bases and J dropped 2; count of bases not matched to a gene: 6. The CDR3 is CASSGSGSYNTGELFF. In nucleotides, the CDR3 is TGTGCCAGCAGCGGTAGCGGGAGTTATAACACCGGGGAGCTGTTTTTT.

The chain couples TRBV25-1 to TRBJ2-7, with 8 bases aligning to TRBD2. The length of the CDR3 is 17 residues. The V gene end was trimmed by 2 bases and the J gene end by 0 bases; junction bases not matched to a gene: 9. Germline values: CDR1 MGHDK, CDR2 SYGVNS. The CDR3 DNA reads as TGTGCCAGCAGTGAACCCCATAGCGGGGAATACTCCTACGAGCAGTACTTC. Protein sequence: CASSEPHSGEYSYEQYF.

About this clone: Other nucleotide sequences from this sample produce the same CDR3. The chain recombines TRBV27 with TRBJ2-7; possible D gene TRBD1, 6 bases. Trimming took off 3 bases at V and 2 bases at J, with 11 bases between the two ends. The CDR3 sequence is 14 residues long. Germline V gene data show CDR1 as MNHEY and CDR2 as SMNVEV (reference sequence). The chain's CDR3 is CASSFVGGPYEQYF. CDR3 DNA sequence: TGTGCCAGCAGTTTCGTTGGGGGCCCCTACGAGCAGTACTTC.

The V call is TRBV10-3, the J call TRBJ1-2; 7 bases align to TRBD1. The germline V gene encodes CDR1 ENHRY and CDR2 SYGVKD. The ends lost 0 bases at V and 2 bases at J; junction bases unmatched: 3. The CDR3 loop spans 15 amino acids. The CDR3 DNA reads TGTGCCATCAGTGAGTCACAGGGGACCAACTATGGCTACACCTTC. The encoded protein is CAISESQGTNYGYTF.

V gene TRBV18 combines with J gene TRBJ2-3, with 8 bases fitting TRBD1. J was trimmed by 3 bases and V by 3 bases; bases with no gene match: 8. This CDR3 is 16 amino acids long. The germline gives CDR1 KGHSH, CDR2 LQKENI. The CDR3: CASSPGQGGRTDTQYF. The CDR3 nucleotides are TGTGCCAGCTCACCCGGACAGGGAGGTCGGACAGATACGCAGTATTTT.

This chain uses TRBV7-9 with TRBJ2-1, with 9 positions matching TRBD2. V trimming: 6 bases; J trimming: 9 bases; junction bases outside the gene matches: 15. This CDR3 comprises 16 residues. Looked up from germline, CDR1 is SEHNR and CDR2 is FQNEAQ (reference sequence). CDR3 loop: CASSRLAGAPFGEQFF. The CDR3 nucleotides read TGTGCCAGCAGTCGATTAGCGGGAGCGCCTTTCGGTGAGCAGTTCTTC.

The chain couples TRBV28 to TRBJ2-1, with D tentatively TRBD1 or TRBD2 (5 bases each). The CDR3 sequence is 16 residues long. Deletions cut 5 bases from V and 0 bases from J, with 14 bases between. From germline, CDR1 is MDHEN and CDR2 SYDVKM. The CDR3 loop is CASSGAGNSSYNEQFF. DNA of the CDR3: TGTGCCAGCAGTGGGGCGGGTAATTCCTCCTACAATGAGCAGTTCTTC.

This clone came up once. The chain employs TRBV6-4 and TRBJ2-3, with 10 bases lining up with TRBD2. CDR3 size: 15 residues. Germline V CDR1 and CDR2: MRHNA, SNTAGT. V shed 7 bases and J 0 bases; nucleotides not matched to a gene: 4. The CDR3 sequence is CASKREGRSTDTQYF. The CDR3 DNA reads as TGTGCCAGCAAGCGGGAGGGCCGTAGCACAGATACGCAGTATTTT.

This chain connects TRBV19 to TRBJ1-2, with 10 bases that match TRBD1. From germline, CDR1 is LNHDA and CDR2 SQIVND (reference sequence). This CDR3 contains 13 residues. With 3 bases clipped from V and 5 bases from J, the junction kept 0 bases outside the gene matches. CDR3 coding DNA: TGTGCCAGTAGTATGGGACAGGGGTATGGCTACACCTTC. Its protein product is CASSMGQGYGYTF.

The gene calls are TRBV7-3 and TRBJ2-3, with TRBD2 identical over 7 bases. The CDR3 extends over 20 amino acids. Trimming at V came to 3 bases and at J to 0 bases, leaving 18 bases not matched to a gene. Germline lookup yields CDR1 SGHTA and CDR2 FQGTGA. CDR3 in amino acids: CASSFTKLARETSSTDTQYF. CDR3 nucleotide sequence: TGTGCCAGCAGCTTTACCAAACTAGCGAGGGAAACCTCTAGCACAGATACGCAGTATTTT.

This CDR3 reads CASSPALGGEAFF. CDR3 DNA sequence: TGTGCCAGCAGCCCAGCCTTGGGGGGCGAAGCTTTCTTT. The chain has TRBV7-9 and TRBJ1-1; maybe TRBD1 (6 bases). This CDR3 is 13 amino acids long. V lost 5 bases, J lost 8 bases, and 15 bases lay in between. Germline V lookup: CDR1 SEHNR, CDR2 FQNEAQ (reference sequence).

The CDR3 DNA reads TGTGCCAGCAGCTTCCCCTGGTCAGAAGAGACCCAGTACTTC. Translation gives CASSFPWSEETQYF. This sequence joins TRBV11-2 and TRBJ2-5, with D unresolved. V dropped 3 bases and J dropped 3 bases, with 11 bases sitting between them. From germline, CDR1 is SGHAT and CDR2 FQNNGV. This CDR3 has 14 residues. The entire variable domain, with the rest obtained from reference TRBV11-2 and TRBJ2-5, is as follows: EAGVAQSPRYKIIEKRQSVAFWCNPISGHATLYWYQQILGQGPKLLIQFQNNGVVDDSQLPKDRFSAERLKGVDSTLKIQPAKLEDSAVYLCASSFPWSEETQYFGPGTRLLVL.

The gene calls are TRBV6-4 and TRBJ2-1; TRBD2 matches 9 bases. V lost 6 bases and J lost 1; bases outside the gene matches: 1. The CDR3 has 14 amino acids. Germline values: CDR1 MRHNA, CDR2 SNTAGT. The CDR3 spells CASRAGGSYNEQFF. For the CDR3, the DNA is TGTGCCAGCAGAGCGGGAGGTTCCTACAATGAGCAGTTCTTC.

V usage is TRBV9 and J usage is TRBJ2-6; 10 nucleotides agree with TRBD2. Unmatched junction bases numbered 12, after V lost 3 bases and J lost 0 bases. The germline CDR1 and CDR2 sequences are SGDLS and YYNGEE. The CDR3 is 20 residues long. CDR3 loop: CASSGVGTSVTNSGANVLTF. The CDR3 DNA sequence: TGTGCCAGCAGCGGGGTCGGGACTAGCGTTACCAACTCTGGGGCCAACGTCCTGACTTTC.

This chain links TRBV7-9 with TRBJ2-2; D uncertain. The germline gives CDR1 SEHNR, CDR2 FQNEAQ (reference sequence). V lost 8 bases and J 4 bases, leaving 8 bases between the germline ends. CDR3 length equals 12 residues. CDR3 protein: CASAPPTGELFF. Written as DNA, the CDR3 is TGTGCCAGCGCCCCCCCCACCGGGGAGCTGTTTTTT.

The rearrangement links TRBV30 to TRBJ2-7; D remains ambiguous. CDR3 length: 13 residues. Germline-derived CDR1 and CDR2 are GTSNPN and SVGIG (reference sequence). Trimming shortened V by 0 bases and J by 3 bases, and 9 bases separated the two germline ends. The CDR3 sequence is CAWSVMGYYEQYF. The CDR3 DNA is TGTGCCTGGAGTGTAATGGGTTACTACGAGCAGTACTTC.